Presented here are 32 T cell receptor beta chains from one specimen sequenced in a study of a mutant IDH1 vaccine in newly diagnosed glioma. The table came from immunoSEQ multiplex PCR; TCRdb's copy has only in-frame clones and leaves some out. The table includes approximately 67,000 clones, about four fifths detected once. Noted time point: baseline, week 1 (first vaccination visit). The sample's treatment: pre-vaccination baseline after standard-of-care therapy. The sample here was peripheral blood mononuclear cells (PBMCs), taken from a glioma patient treated with radiotherapy, temozolomide or both. The receptors were gathered from a young woman with glioma. Some clones in this sample may be carry-over from other donors' samples.

The chain has TRBV19 and TRBJ2-5; 7 bases align to TRBD1. Trimming took 5 bases from V and 5 from J; bases not matched to a gene: 5. This CDR3 has 13 amino acids. Germline V gene sequence: CDR1 LNHDA, CDR2 SQIVND (reference sequence). In DNA, the CDR3 is TGTGCCAGTAGTTTAAGGGGGCTTGAGACCCAGTACTTC. Protein sequence: CASSLRGLETQYF.

CDR3 sequence: CASSLVREAFF. The CDR3 nucleotides are TGCGCCAGCAGCTTGGTAAGGGAAGCTTTCTTT. V gene TRBV5-1 combines with J gene TRBJ1-1, with unresolved D. Germline lookup yields CDR1 SGHRS and CDR2 YFSETQ. Deletions cut 0 bases from V and 8 bases from J, with 5 bases between. The CDR3 consists of 11 residues.

CDR3 region: CASSIDAGAMNAGELFF. DNA for the CDR3: TGTGCCAGTAGTATAGATGCAGGAGCTATGAATGCCGGGGAGCTGTTTTTT. This sequence joins TRBV19 and TRBJ2-2; the D is unclear. The V end lost 0 bases, the J end lost 6 bases, and 17 bases lay between the germline ends. In germline, CDR1 is LNHDA, CDR2 SQIVND (reference sequence). This CDR3 is 17 amino acids long.

The gene calls are TRBV10-3 and TRBJ2-3; the D is unclear. Germline assignment: CDR1 ENHRY and CDR2 SYGVKD. This CDR3 comprises 24 residues. The ends were cut back, 0 bases at V and 0 bases at J, with 34 bases in the middle. The CDR3 sequence: CAISESPFWSGQPNPPTSTDTQYF. DNA for the CDR3: TGTGCCATCAGTGAGTCGCCCTTCTGGAGTGGTCAACCCAACCCTCCTACTAGCACAGATACGCAGTATTTT.

The rearrangement joins TRBV11-2 to TRBJ2-7, with 12 bases aligning to TRBD2. V dropped 4 bases and J dropped 2; count of bases not matched to a gene: 12. Germline CDR1 is SGHAT and CDR2 is FQNNGV. The CDR3 extends over 18 amino acids. The CDR3 DNA sequence: TGTGCCAGCAGCTCTCCCAGGGTTGGACTAGCGGGGACCTACGAGCAGTACTTC. Amino acids: CASSSPRVGLAGTYEQYF.

The rearrangement joins TRBV10-2 to TRBJ2-3; 14 positions agree with TRBD2. CDR1 is WSHSY and CDR2 is SAAADI in the germline V gene. V shed 6 bases and J 6 bases; nucleotides not matched to a gene: 2. The CDR3 has 14 amino acids. CDR3 sequence (DNA): TGCGCCAGCAGAGGACTAGCGGGGGGTGATACGCAGTATTTT. Translated, it gives CASRGLAGGDTQYF.

The chain carries TRBV6-6 and TRBJ1-2; D might be TRBD1 (5 bases). This CDR3 is 12 amino acids long. Trimming removed 7 bases at V and 2 bases at J, with 8 bases between. CDR1 is MNHNY and CDR2 is SVGAGI in the germline V gene (reference sequence). The CDR3 DNA reads TGTGCCAGCAAGGGGCAGAACTATGGCTACACCTTC. This translates into CASKGQNYGYTF.

The chain couples TRBV5-1 to TRBJ2-1, with 9 bases lining up with TRBD2. With V trimmed by 3 bases and J by 4 bases, 8 bases remained unmatched. The CDR3 covers 16 residues. Germline CDR1 is SGHRS and CDR2 is YFSETQ. The DNA of the CDR3 is TGCGCCAGCAGCTCGATAGCGGGAGTGGGGTACAATGAGCAGTTCTTC. Its translation is CASSSIAGVGYNEQFF.

This chain uses TRBV4-3 with TRBJ1-6; D is perhaps TRBD1 (5 bases). CDR1 and CDR2 from the germline V gene are LGHNA and YSLEER. The CDR3 has 15 amino acids. With 1 base removed from V and 7 bases from J, the gap between germline ends came to 11 bases. This CDR3 reads CASSQAGTANSPLHF. The CDR3 DNA follows: TGCGCCAGCAGCCAAGCCGGGACCGCGAATTCACCCCTCCACTTT.

The CDR3 here is CASSPPTVPLGTQYF. The CDR3 nucleotides are TGTGCCAGCAGTCCGCCGACAGTTCCCTTGGGGACCCAGTACTTC. V gene TRBV28 combines with J gene TRBJ2-5; D is perhaps TRBD1 (5 bases). The germline V and J ends were trimmed by 5 bases and 7 bases, with 20 bases remaining between them. The germline CDR1 and CDR2 sequences are MDHEN and SYDVKM. The CDR3 is 15 residues long. The full variable domain, rest sourced from reference TRBV28 and TRBJ2-5, is DVKVTQSSRYLVKRTGEKVFLECVQDMDHENMFWYRQDPGLGLRLIYFSYDVKMKEKGDIPEGYSVSREKKERFSLILESASTNQTSMYLCASSPPTVPLGTQYFGPGTRLLVL.

The chain uses TRBV4-3 and TRBJ1-1, with TRBD1 matching over 8 bases. With 1 base clipped from V and 7 bases from J, the junction kept 2 bases outside the gene matches. CDR3 length: 13 residues. Germline lookup yields CDR1 LGHNA and CDR2 YSLEER. CDR3 sequence (DNA): TGCGCCAGCAGCCAAGGGGACAGGAGTGAAGCTTTCTTT. Translated: CASSQGDRSEAFF.

This chain joins TRBV30 and TRBJ2-1, with a weak D call TRBD1 (5 bases). With 7 bases removed from V and 1 base from J, the gap between germline ends came to 14 bases. This CDR3 has 14 amino acids. The germline CDR1 and CDR2 sequences are GTSNPN and SVGIG (reference sequence). CDR3 nucleotide sequence: TGTGCCTTGATGGGGCAGGGATCCTACAATGAGCAGTTCTTC. Translated, it gives CALMGQGSYNEQFF.

V gene TRBV10-1 combines with J gene TRBJ2-2; tentative D call: TRBD1 (6 bases). Germline-derived CDR1 and CDR2 are WNHNN and SYGVQD (reference sequence). Trimming took 4 bases from V and 6 from J, leaving 12 bases between them. The CDR3 is 14 residues long. CDR3 DNA: TGCGCCAGCAGTGCCGGGCCAGGGGCCGGGGAGCTGTTTTTT. Its protein is CASSAGPGAGELFF.

The rearrangement links TRBV5-8 to TRBJ2-7, with 7 positions matching TRBD2. This CDR3 has 13 residues. CDR1 SGHTS and CDR2 YDEGEE come from the germline V gene. J gave up 5 bases and V 2 bases, and 4 bases lay outside the gene matches. The CDR3 DNA reads TGTGCCAGCAGCTTTAGCGGGTTGGACGAGCAGTACTTC. Translating gives CASSFSGLDEQYF.

The chain uses TRBV27 and TRBJ1-1; 8 bases are shared with TRBD1. Germline CDR1 reads MNHEY; CDR2 reads SMNVEV (reference sequence). The length of the CDR3 is 15 residues. V was clipped by 3 bases and J by 4 bases; unmatched bases: 7. The CDR3 sequence: CASSLTGDGLTEAFF. CDR3 DNA sequence: TGTGCCAGCAGTTTGACAGGGGATGGCCTCACTGAAGCTTTCTTT.

This chain joins TRBV29-1 and TRBJ2-7, with D maybe TRBD2 (6 bases). This CDR3 has 13 amino acids. The germline V and J ends were trimmed by 5 bases and 3 bases, with 14 bases remaining between them. Germline V CDR1 and CDR2: SQVTM, ANQGSEA. The CDR3 is CSVKGTVNYEQYF. The CDR3 bases are TGCAGCGTTAAGGGGACTGTCAACTACGAGCAGTACTTC.

The chain recombines TRBV6-5 with TRBJ2-7; D is uncertain. V was cut by 0 bases and J by 3 bases, with 6 bases left in between. Germline lookup yields CDR1 MNHEY and CDR2 SVGAGI. This CDR3 is 13 amino acids long. This CDR3 is CASSYSVNYEQYF. The CDR3 DNA follows: TGTGCCAGCAGTTACTCGGTCAACTACGAGCAGTACTTC.

The gene calls are TRBV30 and TRBJ2-7; TRBD1 matches at 11 bases. This CDR3 is built from 15 residues. Trimming took 4 bases from V and 1 from J; bases not matched to a gene: 6. From germline, CDR1 is GTSNPN and CDR2 SVGIG (reference sequence). This chain's CDR3 is CAWMAGTGGSYEQYF. CDR3 sequence (DNA): TGTGCCTGGATGGCCGGGACAGGGGGGTCCTACGAGCAGTACTTC. Full variable domain (missing parts from reference TRBV30 and TRBJ2-7): SQTIHQWPATLVQPVGSPLSLECTVEGTSNPNLYWYRQAAGRGLQLLFYSVGIGQISSEVPQNLSASRPQDRQFILSSKKLLLSDSGFYLCAWMAGTGGSYEQYFGPGTRLTVT.

V is TRBV7-8 and J is TRBJ1-4; D possibly corresponds to TRBD1 (6 bases). Germline V gives CDR1 SGHVS, CDR2 FQNEAQ. V shed 5 bases and J shed 5 bases, with 15 bases lying between them. This CDR3 is 15 amino acids long. The CDR3 coding sequence is TGTGCCAGCAGCCCCGGGGGGGGCTGGAATGAAAAACTGTTTTTT. Translating gives CASSPGGGWNEKLFF.

This chain uses TRBV27 with TRBJ1-1; TRBD1 aligns across 8 bases. Germline V lookup: CDR1 MNHEY, CDR2 SMNVEV (reference sequence). The trim removed 6 bases at V and 4 bases at J, leaving 16 bases unmatched. This CDR3 has 17 amino acids. The CDR3 coding sequence is TGTGCCAGCAGAACCTTTACAATTAGGACAGGGAGCACTGAAGCTTTCTTT. Translated, it gives CASRTFTIRTGSTEAFF.

V gene TRBV14 combines with J gene TRBJ2-3, with D uncertain. V was trimmed by 0 bases and J by 4 bases, leaving 5 bases between them. Germline V CDR1 and CDR2: SGHDN, FVKESK. The CDR3 covers 13 residues. Here the CDR3 reads CASSQDLADTQYF. In nucleotides, the CDR3 is TGTGCCAGCAGCCAAGATCTTGCAGATACGCAGTATTTT.

This clone was picked up a small number of times. V is TRBV27 and J is TRBJ1-5; 7 nucleotides align to TRBD1. CDR1 and CDR2 (germline): MNHEY, SMNVEV (reference sequence). This CDR3 contains 16 residues. Unmatched junction bases numbered 10, after V lost 3 bases and J lost 5 bases. As DNA, the CDR3 is TGTGCCAGCAGTTTTTCGCGGGACAGCTTATATCAGCCCCAGCATTTT. Its translation is CASSFSRDSLYQPQHF.

V usage is TRBV4-1 and J usage is TRBJ2-2; perhaps TRBD2 as D (7 bases). This CDR3 is built from 16 residues. CDR1 is MGHRA and CDR2 is YSYEKL in the germline V gene. Trimming shortened V by 1 base and J by 4 bases, and 13 bases separated the two germline ends. CDR3: CASSQVRGAGTGELFF. CDR3 DNA: TGCGCCAGCAGCCAAGTACGGGGGGCGGGCACCGGGGAGCTGTTTTTT.

This clone is a singleton in its sample. Germline and junction disagree at one end, which may indicate a read error. The chain couples TRBV7-7 to TRBJ2-5; D is unresolved. CDR1 is SSHAT and CDR2 is FNYEAQ in the germline V gene (reference sequence). This CDR3 is built from 13 residues. The CDR3 here is CASSLRETETQYF. Written as DNA, the CDR3 is TGTGCTAGCAGCTTAAGAGAAACGGAGACCCAGTACTTC.

The chain is built from TRBV4-1 and TRBJ1-2; the D is unclear. The CDR3 is made up of 15 amino acids. V lost 0 bases and J lost 5, with 13 bases in between. The V gene's germline CDR1 is MGHRA and CDR2 YSYEKL. The DNA for the CDR3 is TGCGCCAGCAGCCAAGAAGAGGATCCTAGGTATGGCTACACCTTC. Its protein is CASSQEEDPRYGYTF.

The chain employs TRBV6-1 and TRBJ2-7; D is uncertain. This CDR3 contains 13 residues. The V end lost 6 bases, the J end lost 3 bases, and 12 bases lay between the germline ends. CDR1 and CDR2 from the germline V gene are MNHNS and SASEGT. CDR3 in amino acids: CASSRHHLYEQYF. CDR3 nucleotide sequence: TGTGCCAGCAGCCGACACCACCTCTACGAGCAGTACTTC.

There are a few counts of this clone. The chain recombines TRBV7-9 with TRBJ1-1; 8 bases are shared with TRBD1. The CDR3 spans 13 residues. The V and J ends lost 3 bases and 7 bases, in that order; junction bases with no gene match: 4. Germline V lookup: CDR1 SEHNR, CDR2 FQNEAQ (reference sequence). DNA of the CDR3: TGTGCCAGCAGCTTCCGGGACAGGCTTGAAGCTTTCTTT. Translated: CASSFRDRLEAFF.

The chain has TRBV27 and TRBJ1-5; D might be TRBD1 (6 bases). Germline assignment: CDR1 MNHEY and CDR2 SMNVEV (reference sequence). Trimming stripped 0 bases from V and 6 bases from J, with 12 bases between. This CDR3 has 15 amino acids. The CDR3 bases are TGTGCCAGCAGTTTATCAGGGGGAGGGGGTCAGCCCCAGCATTTT. Its protein product is CASSLSGGGGQPQHF.

The V gene is TRBV7-3, the J gene TRBJ2-5, with a weak D call TRBD1 (5 bases). The CDR3 contains 13 residues. V was shortened by 5 bases and J by 1 base, with 8 bases between the two germline ends. Germline V gene sequence: CDR1 SGHTA, CDR2 FQGTGA. The CDR3 DNA is TGTGCCAGCAGCAGAGACAGCCAAGAGACCCAGTACTTC. Its translation: CASSRDSQETQYF.

The rearrangement joins TRBV5-6 to TRBJ1-1; no definite D call. Trimming shortened V by 2 bases and J by 5 bases, and 16 bases separated the two germline ends. The CDR3 consists of 15 residues. Germline values: CDR1 SGHDT, CDR2 YYEEEE. DNA for the CDR3: TGTGCCAGCAGCTTCAGCAGGTATTCGGGGACTGAAGCTTTCTTT. This codes for CASSFSRYSGTEAFF. The complete variable domain, with remaining parts taken from reference TRBV5-6 and TRBJ1-1, reads DAGVTQSPTHLIKTRGQQVTLRCSPKSGHDTVSWYQQALGQGPQFIFQYYEEEERQRGNFPDRFSGHQFPNYSSELNVNALLLGDSALYLCASSFSRYSGTEAFFGQGTRLTVV.

This clone was recorded once. The chain joins TRBV29-1 to TRBJ2-5, with 10 bases aligning to TRBD1. V lost 4 bases and J lost 4; bases outside the gene matches: 9. The CDR3 runs 15 residues. Germline CDR1 is SQVTM and CDR2 is ANQGSEA. The CDR3 loop is CSVVGDRGPGETQYF. The DNA for the CDR3 is TGCAGCGTTGTGGGGGACAGGGGCCCAGGAGAGACCCAGTACTTC. The whole variable domain, filled in from reference TRBV29-1 and TRBJ2-5, reads SAVISQKPSRDICQRGTSLTIQCQVDSQVTMMFWYRQQPGQSLTLIATANQGSEATYESGFVIDKFPISRPNLTFSTLTVSNMSPEDSSIYLCSVVGDRGPGETQYFGPGTRLLVL.

V and J are TRBV19 and TRBJ1-2; D might be TRBD1 (6 bases). Germline loops: CDR1 LNHDA, CDR2 SQIVND (reference sequence). The CDR3 spans 13 residues. Trimming removed 6 bases at V and 4 bases at J, with 12 bases between. The CDR3 coding sequence is TGTGCCAGTAGGGCCGGACAGCTCTATGGCTACACCTTC. It codes for CASRAGQLYGYTF.